This TCR beta chain was documented in a study of identical twins. Study observations and caveats: Cord blood's abundant beta clonotypes had fewer insertions, unlike memory repertoires. Beta out-of-frame sequences showed weaker excess twin sharing.

Comments on this clonotype: Its target is unknown.

TCRdb passed the 5' RACE reads through MiXCR, listing each CDR3 protein once. The table has hundreds of thousands of distinct CDR3 sequences, 8.5% to 9.5% seen once. Between the trimmed V and J ends, which lost 0 bases and 3 bases, there was a span of 10 bases. The germline V gene has CDR1 LGHNA and CDR2 YSLEER. There are 15 residues in the CDR3. The data also belong to a second study, concerning yellow fever vaccine responses in identical twins. That work states: Twins' vaccine T cell responses reportedly seemed partly convergent and partly personalized.

This chain uses TRBV4-3 with TRBJ2-3; D perhaps matches TRBD2 (6 bases). The clonotype was recovered from a woman aged 18-35 years in good health. The sequenced sample consisted of PBMCs. The CDR3 here is CASSQDGSGTDTQYF. CDR3 coding DNA: TGCGCCAGCAGCCAAGACGGGAGCGGGACAGATACGCAGTATTTT.